The clone carrying this T cell receptor (beta chain) was seen at least ten times. As yet, its antigen is unknown. The hyperthyroidism patients had all been newly diagnosed, and their disease duration was under 2 months. Their ages ranged from 18 to 65 years. Fresh 10 ml peripheral blood yielded PBMCs. The CDR3 is 12 residues long. Germline loops: CDR1 WSHSY, CDR2 SAAADI. The V end was cut by 10 bases, the J end by 4 bases, with 13 bases between. It was RNA transcripts that yielded the amplified TCR beta CDR3 regions. In the first-round RT-PCR of the TCR CDR3, the HTBI primer set was used. TCRdb analysed the multiplex PCR reads with MiXCR anew, one entry per CDR3 protein. This table holds about 350,000 distinct CDR3 sequences, more than 11% found once. This record belongs to a study of T cells in Graves' hyperthyroidism and ophthalmopathy. Findings and limits, study-wide: Most expanded thyroid clonotypes above 0.001 recurred in blood.

Specimen: blood. The chain recombines TRBV10-2 with TRBJ2-5; tentatively, D is TRBD1 (5 bases). The sequence came from a woman aged 25 to 39 with Graves' hyperthyroidism. In nucleotides, the CDR3 is TGCGCCACCAAATCTCAGGGAGAGACCCAGTACTTC. This gives the protein CATKSQGETQYF.